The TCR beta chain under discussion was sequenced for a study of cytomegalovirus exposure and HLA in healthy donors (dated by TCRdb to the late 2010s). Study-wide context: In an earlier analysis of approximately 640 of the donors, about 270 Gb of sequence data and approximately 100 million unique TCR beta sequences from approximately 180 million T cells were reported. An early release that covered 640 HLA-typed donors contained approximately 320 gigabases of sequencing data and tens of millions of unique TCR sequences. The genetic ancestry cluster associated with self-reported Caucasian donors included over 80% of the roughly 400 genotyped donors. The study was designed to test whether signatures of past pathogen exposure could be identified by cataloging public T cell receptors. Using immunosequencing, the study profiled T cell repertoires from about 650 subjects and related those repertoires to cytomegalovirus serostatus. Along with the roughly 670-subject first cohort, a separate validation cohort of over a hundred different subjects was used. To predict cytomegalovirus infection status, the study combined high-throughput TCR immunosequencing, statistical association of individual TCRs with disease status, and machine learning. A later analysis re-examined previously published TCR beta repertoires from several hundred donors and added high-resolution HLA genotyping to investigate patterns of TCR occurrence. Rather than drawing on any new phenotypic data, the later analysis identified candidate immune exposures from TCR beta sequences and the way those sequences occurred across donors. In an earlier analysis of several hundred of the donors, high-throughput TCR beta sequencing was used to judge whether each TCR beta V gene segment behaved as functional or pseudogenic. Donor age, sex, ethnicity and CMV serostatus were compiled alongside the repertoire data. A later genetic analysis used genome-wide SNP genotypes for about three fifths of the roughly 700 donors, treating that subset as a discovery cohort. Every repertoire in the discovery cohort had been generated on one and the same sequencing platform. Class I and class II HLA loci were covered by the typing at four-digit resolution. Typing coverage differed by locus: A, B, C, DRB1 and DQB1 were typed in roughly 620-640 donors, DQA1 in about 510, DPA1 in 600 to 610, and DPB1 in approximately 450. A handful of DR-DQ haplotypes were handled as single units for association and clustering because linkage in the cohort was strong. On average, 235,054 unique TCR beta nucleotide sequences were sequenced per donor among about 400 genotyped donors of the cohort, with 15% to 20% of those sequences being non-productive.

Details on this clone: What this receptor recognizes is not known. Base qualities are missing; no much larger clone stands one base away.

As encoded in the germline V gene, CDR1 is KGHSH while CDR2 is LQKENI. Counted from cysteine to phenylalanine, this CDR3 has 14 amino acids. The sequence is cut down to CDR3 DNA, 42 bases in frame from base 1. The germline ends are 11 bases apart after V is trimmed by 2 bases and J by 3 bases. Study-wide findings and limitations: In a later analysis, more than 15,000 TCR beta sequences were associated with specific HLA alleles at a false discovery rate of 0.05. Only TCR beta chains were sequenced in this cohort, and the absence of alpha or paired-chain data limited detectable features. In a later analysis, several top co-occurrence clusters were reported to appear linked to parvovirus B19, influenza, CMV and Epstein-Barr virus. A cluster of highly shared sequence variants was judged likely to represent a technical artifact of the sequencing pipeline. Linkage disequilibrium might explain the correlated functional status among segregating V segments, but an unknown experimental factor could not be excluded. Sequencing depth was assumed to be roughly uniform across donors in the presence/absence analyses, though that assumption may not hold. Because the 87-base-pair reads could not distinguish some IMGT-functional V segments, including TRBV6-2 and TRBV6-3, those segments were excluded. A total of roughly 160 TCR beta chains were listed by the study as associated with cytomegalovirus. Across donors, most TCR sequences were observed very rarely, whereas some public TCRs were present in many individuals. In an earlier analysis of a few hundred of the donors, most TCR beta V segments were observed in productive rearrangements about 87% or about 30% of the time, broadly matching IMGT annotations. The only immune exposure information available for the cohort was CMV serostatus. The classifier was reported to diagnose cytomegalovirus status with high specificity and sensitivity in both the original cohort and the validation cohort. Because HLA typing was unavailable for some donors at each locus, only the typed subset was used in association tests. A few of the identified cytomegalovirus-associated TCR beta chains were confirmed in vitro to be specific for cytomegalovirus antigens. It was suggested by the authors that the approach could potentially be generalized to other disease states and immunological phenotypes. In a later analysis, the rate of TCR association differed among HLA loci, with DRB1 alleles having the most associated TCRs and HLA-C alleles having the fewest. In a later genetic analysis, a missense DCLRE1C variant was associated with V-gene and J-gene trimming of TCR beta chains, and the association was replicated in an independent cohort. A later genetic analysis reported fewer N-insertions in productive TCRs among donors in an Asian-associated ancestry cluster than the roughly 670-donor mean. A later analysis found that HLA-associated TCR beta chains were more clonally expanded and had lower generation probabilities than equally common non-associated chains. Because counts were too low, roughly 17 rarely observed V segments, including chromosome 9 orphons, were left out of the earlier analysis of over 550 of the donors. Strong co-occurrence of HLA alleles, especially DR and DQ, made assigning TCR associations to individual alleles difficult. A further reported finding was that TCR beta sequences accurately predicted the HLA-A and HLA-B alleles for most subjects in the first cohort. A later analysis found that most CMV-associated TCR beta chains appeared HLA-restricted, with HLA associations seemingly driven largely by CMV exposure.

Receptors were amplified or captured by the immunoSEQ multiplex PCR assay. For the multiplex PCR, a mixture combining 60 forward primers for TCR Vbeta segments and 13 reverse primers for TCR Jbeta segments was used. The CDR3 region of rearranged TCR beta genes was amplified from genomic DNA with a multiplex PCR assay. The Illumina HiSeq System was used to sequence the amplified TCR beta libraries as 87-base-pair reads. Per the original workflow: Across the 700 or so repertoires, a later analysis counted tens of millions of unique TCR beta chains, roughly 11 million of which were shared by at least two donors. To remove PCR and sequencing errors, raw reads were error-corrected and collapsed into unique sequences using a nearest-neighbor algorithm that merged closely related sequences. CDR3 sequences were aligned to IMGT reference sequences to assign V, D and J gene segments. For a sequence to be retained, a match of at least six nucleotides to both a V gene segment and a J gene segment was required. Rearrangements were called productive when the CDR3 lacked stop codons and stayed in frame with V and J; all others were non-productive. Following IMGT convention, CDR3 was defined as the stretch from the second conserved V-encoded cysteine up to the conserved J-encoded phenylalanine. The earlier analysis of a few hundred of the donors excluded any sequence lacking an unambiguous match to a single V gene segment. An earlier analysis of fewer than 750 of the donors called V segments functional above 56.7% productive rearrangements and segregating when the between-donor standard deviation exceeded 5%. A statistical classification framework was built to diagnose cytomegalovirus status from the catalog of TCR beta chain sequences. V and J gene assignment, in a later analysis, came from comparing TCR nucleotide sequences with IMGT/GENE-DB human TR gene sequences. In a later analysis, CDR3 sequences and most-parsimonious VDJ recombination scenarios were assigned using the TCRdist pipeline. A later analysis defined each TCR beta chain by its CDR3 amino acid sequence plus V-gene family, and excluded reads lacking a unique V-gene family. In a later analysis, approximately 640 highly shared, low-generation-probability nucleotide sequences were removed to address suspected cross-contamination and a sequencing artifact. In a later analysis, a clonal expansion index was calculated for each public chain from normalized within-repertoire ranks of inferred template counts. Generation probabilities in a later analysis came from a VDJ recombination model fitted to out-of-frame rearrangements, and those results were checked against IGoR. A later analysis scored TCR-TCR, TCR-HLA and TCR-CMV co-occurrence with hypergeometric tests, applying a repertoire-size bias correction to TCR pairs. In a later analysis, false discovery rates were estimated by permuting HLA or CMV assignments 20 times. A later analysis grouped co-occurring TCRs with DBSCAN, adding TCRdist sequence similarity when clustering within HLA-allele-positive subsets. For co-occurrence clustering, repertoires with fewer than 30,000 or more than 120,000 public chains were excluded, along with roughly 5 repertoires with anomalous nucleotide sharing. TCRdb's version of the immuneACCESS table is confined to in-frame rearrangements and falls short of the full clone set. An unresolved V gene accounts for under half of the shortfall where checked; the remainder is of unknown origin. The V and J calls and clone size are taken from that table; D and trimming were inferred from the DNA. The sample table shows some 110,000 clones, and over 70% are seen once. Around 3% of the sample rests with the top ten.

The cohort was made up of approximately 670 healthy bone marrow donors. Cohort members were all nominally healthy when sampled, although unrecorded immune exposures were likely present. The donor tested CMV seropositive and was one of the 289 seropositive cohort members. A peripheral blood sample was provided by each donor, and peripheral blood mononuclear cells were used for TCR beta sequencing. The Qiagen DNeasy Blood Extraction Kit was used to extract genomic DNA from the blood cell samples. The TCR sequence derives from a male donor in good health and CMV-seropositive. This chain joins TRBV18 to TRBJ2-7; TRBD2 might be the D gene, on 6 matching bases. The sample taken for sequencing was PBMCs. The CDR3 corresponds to CASSPRRDNYEQYF. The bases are TGTGCCAGCTCACCAAGGCGGGATAACTACGAGCAGTACTTC.